Reported below is one T cell receptor beta chain. This record comes from a study of blood T cell repertoires in COVID-19. Study summary: Sites across the United States, Italy and Spain contributed samples from acute and convalescent COVID-19. Sources were T cells, B-cell-depleted T cells, or PBMCs; the material itself was cDNA or gDNA.

After removal of 4 bases from V and 5 bases from J, the junction contained 2 bases not matched to a gene. This CDR3 has 14 amino acids. Looked up from germline, CDR1 is SGHRS and CDR2 is YFSETQ. Produced via immunoSEQ multiplex PCR; TCRdb's table is partial and in-frame only. The sample holds some 210,000 clones; around 86% are singletons and the top ten take around 10%. Individuals aged about 18 to 95 years were recruited from some 26 US areas. In assigning cohorts, the study relied on participant-reported clinical history. This clonotype was obtained from a woman aged 50 to 60 with acute COVID-19. Material for sequencing was PBMCs or T cells enriched from blood (not recorded which). V gene TRBV5-1 combines with J gene TRBJ2-2, with 10 bases fitting TRBD1. CDR3 bases: TGCGCCAGCAGCGGGACAGGGGCGACCGGGGAGCTGTTTTTT. This codes for CASSGTGATGELFF.